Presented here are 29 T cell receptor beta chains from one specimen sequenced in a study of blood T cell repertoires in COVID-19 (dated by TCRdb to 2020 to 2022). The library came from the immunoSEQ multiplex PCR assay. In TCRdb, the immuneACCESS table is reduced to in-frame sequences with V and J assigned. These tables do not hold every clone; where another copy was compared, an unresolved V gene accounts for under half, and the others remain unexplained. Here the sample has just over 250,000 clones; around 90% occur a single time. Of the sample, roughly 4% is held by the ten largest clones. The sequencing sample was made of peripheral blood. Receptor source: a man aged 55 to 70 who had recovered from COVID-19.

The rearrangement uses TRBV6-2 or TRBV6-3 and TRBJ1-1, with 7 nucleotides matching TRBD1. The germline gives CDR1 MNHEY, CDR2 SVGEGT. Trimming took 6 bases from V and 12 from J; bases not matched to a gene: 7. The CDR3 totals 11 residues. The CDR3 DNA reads TGTGCCAGCAGCCCGGGACAGTTCCCTTTCTTT. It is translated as CASSPGQFPFF.

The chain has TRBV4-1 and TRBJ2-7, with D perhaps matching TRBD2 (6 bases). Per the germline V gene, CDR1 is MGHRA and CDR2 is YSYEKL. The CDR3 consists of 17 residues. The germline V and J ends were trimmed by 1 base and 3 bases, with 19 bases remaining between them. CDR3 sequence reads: CASSQAPDRLGGYEQYF. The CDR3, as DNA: TGCGCCAGCAGCCAAGCCCCCGACCGCCTGGGGGGCTACGAGCAGTACTTC.

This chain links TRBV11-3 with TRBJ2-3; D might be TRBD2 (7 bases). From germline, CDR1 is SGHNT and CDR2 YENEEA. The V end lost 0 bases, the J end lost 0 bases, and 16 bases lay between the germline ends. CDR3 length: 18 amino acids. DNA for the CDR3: TGTGCCAGCAGCTTAGATTTGGGGGGGGCCGCTAGCACAGATACGCAGTATTTT. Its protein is CASSLDLGGAASTDTQYF.

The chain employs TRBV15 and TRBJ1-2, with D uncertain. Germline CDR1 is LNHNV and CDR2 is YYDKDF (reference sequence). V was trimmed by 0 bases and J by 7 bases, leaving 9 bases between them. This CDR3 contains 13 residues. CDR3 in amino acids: CATSRDPGSGYTF. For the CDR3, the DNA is TGTGCCACCAGCAGAGATCCTGGGAGTGGCTACACCTTC.

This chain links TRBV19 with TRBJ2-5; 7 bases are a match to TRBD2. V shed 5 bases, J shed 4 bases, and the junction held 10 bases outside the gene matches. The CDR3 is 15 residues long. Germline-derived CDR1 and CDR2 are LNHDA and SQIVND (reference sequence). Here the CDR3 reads CASSPQPTSVETQYF. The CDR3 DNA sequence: TGTGCCAGTAGTCCCCAACCAACTAGCGTAGAGACCCAGTACTTC.

CDR3 in amino acids: CASSFQGLAAAGEQYF. The CDR3 DNA sequence: TGTGCCAGCAGCTTCCAGGGACTAGCGGCCGCGGGCGAGCAGTACTTC. This chain connects TRBV7-2 to TRBJ2-7; TRBD2 matches at 11 bases. The CDR3 totals 16 residues. Germline V gene sequence: CDR1 SGHTA, CDR2 FQGNSA. V lost 3 bases, J lost 6 bases, and 10 bases stayed unmatched.

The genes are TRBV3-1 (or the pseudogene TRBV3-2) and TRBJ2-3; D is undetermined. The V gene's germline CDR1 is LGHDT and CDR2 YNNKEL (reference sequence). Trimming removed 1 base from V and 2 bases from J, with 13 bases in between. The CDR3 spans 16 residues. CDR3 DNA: TGTGCCAGCAGCCAAGTGTCTTGGCCCCTCACAGATACGCAGTATTTT. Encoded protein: CASSQVSWPLTDTQYF.

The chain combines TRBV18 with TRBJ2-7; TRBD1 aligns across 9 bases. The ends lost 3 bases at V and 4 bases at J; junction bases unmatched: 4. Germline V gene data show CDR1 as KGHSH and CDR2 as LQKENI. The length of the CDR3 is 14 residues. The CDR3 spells CASSPGTGRYEQYF. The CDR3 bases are TGTGCCAGCTCACCCGGGACAGGGAGGTACGAGCAGTACTTC.

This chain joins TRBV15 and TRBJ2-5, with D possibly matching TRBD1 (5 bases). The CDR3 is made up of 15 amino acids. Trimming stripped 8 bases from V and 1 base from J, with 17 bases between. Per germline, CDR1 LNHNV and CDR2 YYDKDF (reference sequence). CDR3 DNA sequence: TGTGCCACCGGCTCGGAAGGAACAGGCCAAGAGACCCAGTACTTC. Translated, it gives CATGSEGTGQETQYF.

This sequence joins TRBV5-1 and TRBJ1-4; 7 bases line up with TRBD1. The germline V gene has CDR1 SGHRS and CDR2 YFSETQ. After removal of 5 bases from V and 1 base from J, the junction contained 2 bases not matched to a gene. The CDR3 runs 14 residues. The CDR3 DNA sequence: TGCGCCAGCAGGGGACAGATAACTAATGAAAAACTGTTTTTT. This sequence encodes CASRGQITNEKLFF.

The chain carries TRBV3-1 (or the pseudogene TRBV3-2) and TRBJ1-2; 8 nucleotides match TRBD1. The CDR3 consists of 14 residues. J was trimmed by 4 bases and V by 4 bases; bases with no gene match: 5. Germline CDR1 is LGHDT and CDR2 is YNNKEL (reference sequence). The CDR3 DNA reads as TGTGCCAGCAGCCCCTCCGGGACAGGCTATGGCTACACCTTC. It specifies CASSPSGTGYGYTF.

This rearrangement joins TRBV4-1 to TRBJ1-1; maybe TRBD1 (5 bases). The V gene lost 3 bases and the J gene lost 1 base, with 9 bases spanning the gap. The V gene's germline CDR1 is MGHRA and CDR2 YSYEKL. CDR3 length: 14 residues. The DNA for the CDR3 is TGCGCCAGCAGCCAGGACACTTCGAACACTGAAGCTTTCTTT. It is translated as CASSQDTSNTEAFF.

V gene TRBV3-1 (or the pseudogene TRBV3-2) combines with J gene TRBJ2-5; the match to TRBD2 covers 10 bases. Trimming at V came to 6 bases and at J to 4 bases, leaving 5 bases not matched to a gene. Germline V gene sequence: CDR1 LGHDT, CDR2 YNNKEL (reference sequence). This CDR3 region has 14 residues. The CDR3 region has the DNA TGTGCCAGCAGACCCAGCGGGGGGGCAGAGACCCAGTACTTC. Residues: CASRPSGGAETQYF.

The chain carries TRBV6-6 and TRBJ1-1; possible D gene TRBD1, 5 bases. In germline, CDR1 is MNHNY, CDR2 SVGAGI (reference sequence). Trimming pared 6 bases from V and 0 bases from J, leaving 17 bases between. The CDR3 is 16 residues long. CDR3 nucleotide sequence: TGTGCCAGCAGGAATTCCGCGGACACCTTGAACACTGAAGCTTTCTTT. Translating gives CASRNSADTLNTEAFF.

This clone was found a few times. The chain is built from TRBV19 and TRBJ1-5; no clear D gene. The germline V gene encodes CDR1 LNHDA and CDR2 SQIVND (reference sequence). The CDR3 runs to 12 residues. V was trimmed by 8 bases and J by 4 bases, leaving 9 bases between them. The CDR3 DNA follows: TGTGCCAGTTCCAGGTCAAATCAGCCCCAGCATTTT. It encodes CASSRSNQPQHF. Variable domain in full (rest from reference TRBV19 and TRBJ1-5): DGGITQSPKYLFRKEGQNVTLSCEQNLNHDAMYWYRQDPGQGLRLIYYSQIVNDFQKGDIAEGYSVSREKKESFPLTVTSAQKNPTAFYLCASSRSNQPQHFGDGTRLSIL.

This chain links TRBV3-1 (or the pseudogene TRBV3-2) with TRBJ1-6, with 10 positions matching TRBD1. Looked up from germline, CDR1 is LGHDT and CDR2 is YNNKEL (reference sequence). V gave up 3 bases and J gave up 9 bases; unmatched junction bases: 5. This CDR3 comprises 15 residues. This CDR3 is CASSHRRQGASPLHF. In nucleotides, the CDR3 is TGTGCCAGCAGCCACCGACGACAGGGGGCTTCACCCCTCCACTTT.

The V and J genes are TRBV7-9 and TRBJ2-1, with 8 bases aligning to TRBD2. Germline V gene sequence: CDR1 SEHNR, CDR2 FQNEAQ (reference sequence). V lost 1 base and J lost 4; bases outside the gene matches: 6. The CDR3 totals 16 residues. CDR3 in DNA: TGTGCCAGCAGCTTAGAGCGGGGGACAATATACAATGAGCAGTTCTTC. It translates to CASSLERGTIYNEQFF.

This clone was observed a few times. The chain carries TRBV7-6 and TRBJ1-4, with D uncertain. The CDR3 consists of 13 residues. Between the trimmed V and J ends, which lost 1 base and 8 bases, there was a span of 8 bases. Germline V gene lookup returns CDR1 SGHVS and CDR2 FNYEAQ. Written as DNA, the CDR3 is TGTGCCAGCAGCTTAGTCTCCGGGGAAAAACTGTTTTTT. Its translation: CASSLVSGEKLFF.

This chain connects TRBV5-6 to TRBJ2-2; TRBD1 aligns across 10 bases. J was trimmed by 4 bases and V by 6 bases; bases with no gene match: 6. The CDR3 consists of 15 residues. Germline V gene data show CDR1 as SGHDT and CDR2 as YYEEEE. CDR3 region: CASTQDRGATGELFF. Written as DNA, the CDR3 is TGTGCCAGCACCCAGGACAGGGGGGCCACCGGGGAGCTGTTTTTT. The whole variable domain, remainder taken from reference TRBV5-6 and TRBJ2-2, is DAGVTQSPTHLIKTRGQQVTLRCSPKSGHDTVSWYQQALGQGPQFIFQYYEEEERQRGNFPDRFSGHQFPNYSSELNVNALLLGDSALYLCASTQDRGATGELFFGEGSRLTVL.

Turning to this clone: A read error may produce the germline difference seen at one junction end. The CDR3 spells CASSLAPIQGRDTQYF. The CDR3, as DNA: TGTGCTAGCAGCTTAGCGCCAATACAGGGAAGGGATACGCAGTATTTT. This sequence joins TRBV7-7 and TRBJ2-3; D perhaps matches TRBD1 (6 bases). The CDR3 is made up of 16 amino acids. Germline assignment: CDR1 SSHAT and CDR2 FNYEAQ (reference sequence).

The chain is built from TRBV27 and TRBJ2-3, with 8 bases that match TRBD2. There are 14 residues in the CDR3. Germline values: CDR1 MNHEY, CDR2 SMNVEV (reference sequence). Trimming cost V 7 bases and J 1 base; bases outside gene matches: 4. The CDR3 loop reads CASKLGGGTDTQYF. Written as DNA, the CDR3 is TGTGCCAGCAAACTCGGGGGGGGCACAGATACGCAGTATTTT.

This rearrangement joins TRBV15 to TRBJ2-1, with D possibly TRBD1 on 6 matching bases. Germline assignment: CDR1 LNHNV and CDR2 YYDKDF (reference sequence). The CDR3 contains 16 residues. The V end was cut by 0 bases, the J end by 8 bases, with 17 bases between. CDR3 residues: CATSRDLLDRNDEQFF. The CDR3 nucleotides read TGTGCCACCAGCAGAGATCTTCTGGACAGAAACGATGAGCAGTTCTTC.

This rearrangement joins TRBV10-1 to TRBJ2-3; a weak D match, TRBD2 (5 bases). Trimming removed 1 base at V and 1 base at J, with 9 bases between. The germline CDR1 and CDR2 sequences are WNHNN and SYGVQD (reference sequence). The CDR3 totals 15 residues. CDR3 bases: TGCGCCAGCAGTGAGTTCGTCGGGGGCACAGATACGCAGTATTTT. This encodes CASSEFVGGTDTQYF.

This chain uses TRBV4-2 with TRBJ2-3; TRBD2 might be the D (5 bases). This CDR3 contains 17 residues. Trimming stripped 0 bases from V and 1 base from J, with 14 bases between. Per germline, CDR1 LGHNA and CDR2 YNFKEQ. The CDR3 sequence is CASSQDNAVSGTDTQYF. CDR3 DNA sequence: TGTGCCAGCAGCCAAGATAATGCGGTTAGCGGCACAGATACGCAGTATTTT.

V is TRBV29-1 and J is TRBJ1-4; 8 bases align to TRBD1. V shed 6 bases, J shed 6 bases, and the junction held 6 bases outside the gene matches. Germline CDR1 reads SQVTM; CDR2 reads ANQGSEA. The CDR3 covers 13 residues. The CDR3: CSVEDRADEKLFF. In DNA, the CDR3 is TGCAGCGTCGAGGACAGGGCGGATGAAAAACTGTTTTTT. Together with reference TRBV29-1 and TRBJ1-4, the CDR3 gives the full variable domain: SAVISQKPSRDICQRGTSLTIQCQVDSQVTMMFWYRQQPGQSLTLIATANQGSEATYESGFVIDKFPISRPNLTFSTLTVSNMSPEDSSIYLCSVEDRADEKLFFGSGTQLSVL.

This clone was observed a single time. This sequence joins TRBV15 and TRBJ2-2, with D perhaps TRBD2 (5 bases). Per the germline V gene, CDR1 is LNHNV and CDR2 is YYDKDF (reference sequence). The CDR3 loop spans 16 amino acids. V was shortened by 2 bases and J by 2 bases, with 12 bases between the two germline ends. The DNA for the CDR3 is TGTGCCACCAGCAGAAGACGGGGAATCAACACCGGGGAGCTGTTTTTT. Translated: CATSRRRGINTGELFF.

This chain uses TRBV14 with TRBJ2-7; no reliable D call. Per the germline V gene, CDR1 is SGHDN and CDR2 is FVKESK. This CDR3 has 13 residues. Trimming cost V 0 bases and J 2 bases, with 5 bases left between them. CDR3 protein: CASSQDPAYEQYF. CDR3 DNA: TGTGCCAGCAGCCAAGATCCAGCCTACGAGCAGTACTTC.

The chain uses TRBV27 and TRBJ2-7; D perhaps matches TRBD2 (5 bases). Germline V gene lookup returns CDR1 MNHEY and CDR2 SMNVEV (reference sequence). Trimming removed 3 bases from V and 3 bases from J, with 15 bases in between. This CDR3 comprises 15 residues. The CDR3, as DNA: TGTGCCAGCAGTTTGGGCCTTACGGGGTACTACGAGCAGTACTTC. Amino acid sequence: CASSLGLTGYYEQYF.

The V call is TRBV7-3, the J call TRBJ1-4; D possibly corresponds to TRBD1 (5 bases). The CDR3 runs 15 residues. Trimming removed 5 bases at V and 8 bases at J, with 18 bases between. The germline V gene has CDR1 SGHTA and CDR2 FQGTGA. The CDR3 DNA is TGTGCCAGCAGCCAAACCGGTGGGGCCACAGAAAAACTGTTTTTT. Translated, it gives CASSQTGGATEKLFF.